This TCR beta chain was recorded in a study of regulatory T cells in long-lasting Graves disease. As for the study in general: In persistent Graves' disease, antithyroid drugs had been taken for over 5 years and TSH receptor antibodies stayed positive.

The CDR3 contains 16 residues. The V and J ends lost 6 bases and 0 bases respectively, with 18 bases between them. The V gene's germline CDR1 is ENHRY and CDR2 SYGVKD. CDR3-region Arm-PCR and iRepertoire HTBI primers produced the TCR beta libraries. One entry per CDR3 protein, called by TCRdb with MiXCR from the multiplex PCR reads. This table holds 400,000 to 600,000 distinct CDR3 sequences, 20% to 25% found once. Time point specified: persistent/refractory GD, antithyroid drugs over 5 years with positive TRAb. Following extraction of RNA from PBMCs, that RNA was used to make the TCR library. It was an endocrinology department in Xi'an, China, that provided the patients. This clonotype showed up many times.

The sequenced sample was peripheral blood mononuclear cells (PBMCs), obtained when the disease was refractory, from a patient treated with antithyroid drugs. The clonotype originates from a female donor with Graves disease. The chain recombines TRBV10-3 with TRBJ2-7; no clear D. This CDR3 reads CAISLDHGQSSYEQYF. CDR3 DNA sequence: TGTGCCATCAGCCTCGATCATGGGCAGAGCTCCTACGAGCAGTACTTC.